This TCR beta chain stems from a study of T cell clonotyping in hematopoietic cell transplantation. The CDR3 totals 15 residues. CDR1 MGHRA and CDR2 YSYEKL come from the germline V gene. Trimming cost V 3 bases and J 4 bases; bases outside gene matches: 9. Study findings and constraints: Cells were unsorted, so CD4 and CD8 contributions were not separated. Higher Inverse Simpson Index values in graft donor and pretransplant recipient predicted broader posttransplant TCR diversity. Few recipient clonotypes overlapped donors; over 95% were de novo at given depth. Recipient TCR diversity dropped after transplant; expanded clonotypes rose from day 30 to 180.

Generated by immunoSEQ multiplex PCR, the TCRdb table keeps only in-frame clones and is missing some. This table has some 16,000 clones, 85% to 95% appearing once. Of note for this clone: The antigen is not known.

The receptor comes from a man aged 35-49 years in good health. Some clones in this sample may be carry-over from other donors' samples. The chain recombines TRBV4-1 with TRBJ2-7, with 7 bases identical to TRBD2. Source material: peripheral blood mononuclear cells. The CDR3 is CASSHTAAGPYEQYF. The CDR3 DNA reads as TGCGCCAGCAGCCACACTGCAGCGGGGCCATACGAGCAGTACTTC.